This T cell receptor (beta chain) is drawn from a study of CD8+CD57+ T cells in acquired aplastic anemia. Looking at the study overall: An average of roughly 3.2 ug of DNA was obtained from sorted CD4+ and CD8+ cells. Study-level points and caveats: Simpson's diversity of CD8+ cells was not significantly different in patients compared with controls. Around 27 sequences, all CD8+ CDR3, were shared between patients and controls.

An expansion of CD8+CD57+ cells by flow cytometry had been shown in patients chosen for sequencing. The length of the CDR3 is 12 residues. The germline gives CDR1 SQVTM, CDR2 ANQGSEA. V shed 6 bases and J shed 5 bases, with 13 bases lying between them. With regard to this clonotype: Its cognate antigen is unknown.

Genomic DNA, serving as template, underwent TCR beta VDJ and CDR3 profiling. TCRdb reprocessed the reads via MiXCR and lists one record per CDR3 protein. Here the sample spans a few hundred thousand distinct CDR3 sequences, under 40% being singletons. This chain connects TRBV29-1 to TRBJ1-1, with a possible D match to TRBD1 (6 bases). The sequencing sample was made of sorted CD4+, CD8+, or CD8+CD57+ T cells (not recorded which) from PBMCs. The clonotype was recovered from a human donor with aplastic anemia. CDR3 sequence reads: CSVEGGQTEAFF. The CDR3 region has the DNA TGCAGCGTGGAGGGGGGGCAGACTGAAGCTTTCTTT.